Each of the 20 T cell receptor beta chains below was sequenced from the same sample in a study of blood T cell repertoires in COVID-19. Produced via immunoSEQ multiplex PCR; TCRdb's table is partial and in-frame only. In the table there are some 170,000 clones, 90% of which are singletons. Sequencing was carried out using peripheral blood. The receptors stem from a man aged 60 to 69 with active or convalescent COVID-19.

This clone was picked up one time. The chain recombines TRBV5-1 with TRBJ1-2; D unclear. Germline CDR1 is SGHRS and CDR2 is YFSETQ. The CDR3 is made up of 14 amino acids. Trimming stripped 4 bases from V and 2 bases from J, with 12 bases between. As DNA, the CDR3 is TGCGCCAGCAGCCATGGAGTTACGAACTATGGCTACACCTTC. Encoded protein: CASSHGVTNYGYTF.

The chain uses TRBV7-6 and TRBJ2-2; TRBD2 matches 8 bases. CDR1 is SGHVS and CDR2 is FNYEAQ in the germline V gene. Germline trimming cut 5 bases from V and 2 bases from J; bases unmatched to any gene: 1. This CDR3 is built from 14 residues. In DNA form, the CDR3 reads TGTGCCAGCAGCCGGGGGGGAAACACCGGGGAGCTGTTTTTT. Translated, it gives CASSRGGNTGELFF.

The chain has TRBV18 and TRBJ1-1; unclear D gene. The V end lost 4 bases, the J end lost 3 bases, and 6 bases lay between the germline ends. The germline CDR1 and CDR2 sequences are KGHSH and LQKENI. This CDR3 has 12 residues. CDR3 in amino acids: CASSLSDTEAFF. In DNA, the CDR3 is TGTGCCAGCTCACTTTCCGACACTGAAGCTTTCTTT.

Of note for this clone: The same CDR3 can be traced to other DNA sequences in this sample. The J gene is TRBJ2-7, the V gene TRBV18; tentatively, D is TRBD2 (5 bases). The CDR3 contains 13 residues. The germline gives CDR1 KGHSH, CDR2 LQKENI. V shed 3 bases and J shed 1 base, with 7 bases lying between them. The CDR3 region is CASSPPGSYEQYF. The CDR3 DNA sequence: TGTGCCAGCTCACCTCCGGGGTCCTACGAGCAGTACTTC.

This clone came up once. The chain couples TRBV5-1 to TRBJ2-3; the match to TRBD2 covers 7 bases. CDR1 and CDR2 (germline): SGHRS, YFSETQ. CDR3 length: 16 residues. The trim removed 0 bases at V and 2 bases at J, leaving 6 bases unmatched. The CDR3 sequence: CASSLATGLSTDTQYF. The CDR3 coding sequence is TGCGCCAGCAGCTTGGCCACGGGACTATCCACAGATACGCAGTATTTT.

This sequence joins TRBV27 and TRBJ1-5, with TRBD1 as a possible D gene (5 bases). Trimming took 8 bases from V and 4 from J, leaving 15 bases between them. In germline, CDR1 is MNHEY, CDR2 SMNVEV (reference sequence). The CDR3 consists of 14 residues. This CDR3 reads CASCKEGRNQPQHF. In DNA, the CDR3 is TGTGCCAGCTGTAAGGAGGGGAGGAATCAGCCCCAGCATTTT.

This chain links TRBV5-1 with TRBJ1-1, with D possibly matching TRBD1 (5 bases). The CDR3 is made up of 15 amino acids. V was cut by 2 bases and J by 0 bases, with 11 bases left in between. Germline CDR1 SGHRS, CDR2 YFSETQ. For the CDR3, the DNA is TGCGCCAGCAGCTTTTGGGGGACTATGAACACTGAAGCTTTCTTT. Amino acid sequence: CASSFWGTMNTEAFF.

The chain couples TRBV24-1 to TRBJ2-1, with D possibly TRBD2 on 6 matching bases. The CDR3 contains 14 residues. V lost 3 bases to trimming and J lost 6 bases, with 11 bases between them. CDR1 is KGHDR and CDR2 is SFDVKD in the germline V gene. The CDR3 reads CATSDGGGTNEQFF. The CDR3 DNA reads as TGTGCCACCAGTGATGGTGGCGGGACCAATGAGCAGTTCTTC.

CDR3 sequence: CATSRDLTISGNTIYF. DNA for the CDR3: TGTGCCACCAGCAGAGATCTGACTATCTCTGGAAACACCATATATTTT. The chain joins TRBV15 to TRBJ1-3, with D hard to call. The germline CDR1 and CDR2 sequences are LNHNV and YYDKDF (reference sequence). The CDR3 consists of 16 residues. Trimming took 0 bases from V and 0 from J, leaving 9 bases between them.

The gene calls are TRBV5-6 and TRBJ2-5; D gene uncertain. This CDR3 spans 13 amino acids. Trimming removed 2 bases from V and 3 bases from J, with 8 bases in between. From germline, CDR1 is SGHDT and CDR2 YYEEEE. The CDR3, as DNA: TGTGCCAGCAGCTTTGGCCAGAAAGAGACCCAGTACTTC. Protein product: CASSFGQKETQYF. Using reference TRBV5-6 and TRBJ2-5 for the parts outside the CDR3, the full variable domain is DAGVTQSPTHLIKTRGQQVTLRCSPKSGHDTVSWYQQALGQGPQFIFQYYEEEERQRGNFPDRFSGHQFPNYSSELNVNALLLGDSALYLCASSFGQKETQYFGPGTRLLVL.

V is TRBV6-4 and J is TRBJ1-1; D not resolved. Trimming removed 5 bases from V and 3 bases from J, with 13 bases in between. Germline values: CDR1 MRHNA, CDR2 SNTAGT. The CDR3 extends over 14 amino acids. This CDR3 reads CASSPTARYTEAFF. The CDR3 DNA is TGTGCCAGCAGTCCGACTGCGCGGTACACTGAAGCTTTCTTT.

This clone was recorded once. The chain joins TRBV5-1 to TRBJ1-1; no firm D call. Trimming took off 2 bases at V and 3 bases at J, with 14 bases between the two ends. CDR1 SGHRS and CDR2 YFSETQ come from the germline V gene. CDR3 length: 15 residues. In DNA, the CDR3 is TGCGCCAGCAGCTTTGCGGGTACGAAGGACACTGAAGCTTTCTTT. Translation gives CASSFAGTKDTEAFF.

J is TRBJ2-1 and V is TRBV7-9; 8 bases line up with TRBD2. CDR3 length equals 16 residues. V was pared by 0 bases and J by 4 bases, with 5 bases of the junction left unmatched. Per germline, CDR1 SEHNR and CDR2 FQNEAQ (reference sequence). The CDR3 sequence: CASSLAHTSGYNEQFF. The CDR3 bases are TGTGCCAGCAGCTTAGCCCATACTAGCGGTTACAATGAGCAGTTCTTC. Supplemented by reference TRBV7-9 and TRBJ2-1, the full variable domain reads DTGVSQNPRHKITKRGQNVTFRCDPISEHNRLYWYRQTLGQGPEFLTYFQNEAQLEKSRLLSDRFSAERPKGSFSTLEIQRTEQGDSAMYLCASSLAHTSGYNEQFFGPGTRLTVL.

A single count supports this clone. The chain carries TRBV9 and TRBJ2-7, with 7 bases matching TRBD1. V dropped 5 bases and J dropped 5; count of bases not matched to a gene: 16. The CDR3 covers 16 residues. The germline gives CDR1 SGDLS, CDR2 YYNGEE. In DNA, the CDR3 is TGTGCCAGCAGTCTTCAGACAGGGATGAATATGGACGAGCAGTACTTC. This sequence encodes CASSLQTGMNMDEQYF.

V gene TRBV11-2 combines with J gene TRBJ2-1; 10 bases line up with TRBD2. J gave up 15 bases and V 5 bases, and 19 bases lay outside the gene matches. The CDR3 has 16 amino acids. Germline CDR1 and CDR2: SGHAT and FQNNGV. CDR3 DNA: TGTGCCAGCAGCCACCTCAGGGGGAGCGGGGGGGCCGGTCGGTTCTTC. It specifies CASSHLRGSGGAGRFF.

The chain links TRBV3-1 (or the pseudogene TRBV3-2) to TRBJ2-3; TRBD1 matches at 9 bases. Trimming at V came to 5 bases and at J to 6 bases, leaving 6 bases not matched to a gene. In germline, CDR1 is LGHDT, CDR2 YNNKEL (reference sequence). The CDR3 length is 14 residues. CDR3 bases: TGTGCCAGCAGCACCAGACAGGGGGGGGATACGCAGTATTTT. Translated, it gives CASSTRQGGDTQYF.

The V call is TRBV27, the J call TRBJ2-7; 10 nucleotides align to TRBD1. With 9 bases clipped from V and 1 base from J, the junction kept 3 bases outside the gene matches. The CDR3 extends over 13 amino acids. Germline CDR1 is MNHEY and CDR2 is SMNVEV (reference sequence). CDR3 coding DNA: TGTGCCAGTGGACAGGGGGTTTCCTACGAGCAGTACTTC. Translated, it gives CASGQGVSYEQYF.

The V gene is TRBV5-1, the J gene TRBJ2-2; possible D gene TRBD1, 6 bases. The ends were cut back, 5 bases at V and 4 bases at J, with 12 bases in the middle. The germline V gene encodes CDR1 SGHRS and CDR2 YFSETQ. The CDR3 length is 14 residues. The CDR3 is CASSWGQTTGELFF. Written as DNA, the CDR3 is TGCGCCAGCAGTTGGGGGCAAACCACCGGGGAGCTGTTTTTT.

The CDR3 sequence is CASSRTGGSVTGELFF. Here the CDR3 DNA reads TGTGCCAGCAGCAGAACAGGGGGCTCGGTCACCGGGGAGCTGTTTTTT. This rearrangement joins TRBV6-4 to TRBJ2-2; 9 bases fit TRBD1. There are 16 residues in the CDR3. In germline, CDR1 is MRHNA, CDR2 SNTAGT. V was pared by 6 bases and J by 4 bases, with 9 bases of the junction left unmatched.

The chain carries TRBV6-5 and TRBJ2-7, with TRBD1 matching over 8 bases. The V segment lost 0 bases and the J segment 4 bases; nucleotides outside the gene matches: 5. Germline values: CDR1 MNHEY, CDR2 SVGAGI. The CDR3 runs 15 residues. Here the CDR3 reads CASSYSVQGAYEQYF. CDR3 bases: TGTGCCAGCAGTTACTCGGTCCAGGGGGCTTACGAGCAGTACTTC.